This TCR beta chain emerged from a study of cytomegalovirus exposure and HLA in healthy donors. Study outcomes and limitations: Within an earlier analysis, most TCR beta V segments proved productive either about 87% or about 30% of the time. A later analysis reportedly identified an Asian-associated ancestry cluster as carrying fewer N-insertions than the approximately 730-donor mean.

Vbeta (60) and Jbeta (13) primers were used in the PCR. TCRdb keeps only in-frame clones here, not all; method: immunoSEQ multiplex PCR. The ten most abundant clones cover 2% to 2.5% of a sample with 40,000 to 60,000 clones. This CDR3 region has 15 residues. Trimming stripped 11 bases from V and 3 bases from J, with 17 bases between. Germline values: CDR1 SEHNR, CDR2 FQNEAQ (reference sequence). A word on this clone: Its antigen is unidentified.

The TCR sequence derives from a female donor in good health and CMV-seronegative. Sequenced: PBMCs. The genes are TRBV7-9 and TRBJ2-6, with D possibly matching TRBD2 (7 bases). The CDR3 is CAPEGGPSGANVLTF. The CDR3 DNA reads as TGTGCCCCAGAGGGGGGGCCGAGTGGGGCCAACGTCCTGACTTTC.